This T cell receptor (beta chain) was recorded in a study of cytomegalovirus exposure and HLA in healthy donors. Study-level points and caveats: Investigators reported 164 TCR beta chains as tied to cytomegalovirus.

Comments on this clone: The antigen is unknown.

From germline, CDR1 is SGHTA and CDR2 FQGNSA. The V gene lost 1 base and the J gene lost 2 bases, with 11 bases spanning the gap. The CDR3 spans 15 residues. A multiplex PCR was run with 60 Vbeta primers and 13 Jbeta primers. Clones were sequenced by immunoSEQ multiplex PCR, and TCRdb holds only the in-frame ones, with some missing. The repertoire holds 110,000 to 150,000 clones, approximately 80% seen once, with 2.5% to 3% in the top ten. The receptor's source is a female donor in good health and CMV-seronegative. The sample taken for sequencing was PBMCs. The chain is built from TRBV7-2 and TRBJ1-1; possible D gene TRBD1, 6 bases. For the CDR3, the DNA is TGTGCCAGCAGCTTAGTGGGCAGGGGTAACACTGAAGCTTTCTTT. It codes for CASSLVGRGNTEAFF.